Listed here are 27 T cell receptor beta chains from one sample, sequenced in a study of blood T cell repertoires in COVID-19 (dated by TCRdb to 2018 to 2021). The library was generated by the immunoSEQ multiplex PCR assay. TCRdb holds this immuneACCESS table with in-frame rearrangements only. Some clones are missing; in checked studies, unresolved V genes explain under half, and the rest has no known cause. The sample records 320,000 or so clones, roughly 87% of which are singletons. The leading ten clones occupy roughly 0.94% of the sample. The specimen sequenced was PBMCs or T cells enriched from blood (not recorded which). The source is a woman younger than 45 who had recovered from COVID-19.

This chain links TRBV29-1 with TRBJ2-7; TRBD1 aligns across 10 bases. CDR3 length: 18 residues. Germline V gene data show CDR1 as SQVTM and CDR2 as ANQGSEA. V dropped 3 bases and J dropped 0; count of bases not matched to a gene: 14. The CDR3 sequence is CSVEMGTGVKPFSYEQYF. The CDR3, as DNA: TGCAGCGTTGAGATGGGGACAGGGGTGAAGCCCTTCTCCTACGAGCAGTACTTC.

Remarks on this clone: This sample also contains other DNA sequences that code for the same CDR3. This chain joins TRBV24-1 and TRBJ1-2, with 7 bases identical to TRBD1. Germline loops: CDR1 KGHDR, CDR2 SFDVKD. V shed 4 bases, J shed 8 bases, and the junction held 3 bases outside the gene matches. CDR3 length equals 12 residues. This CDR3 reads CATSEQGYGYTF. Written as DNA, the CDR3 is TGTGCCACCAGTGAACAGGGGTACGGCTACACCTTC.

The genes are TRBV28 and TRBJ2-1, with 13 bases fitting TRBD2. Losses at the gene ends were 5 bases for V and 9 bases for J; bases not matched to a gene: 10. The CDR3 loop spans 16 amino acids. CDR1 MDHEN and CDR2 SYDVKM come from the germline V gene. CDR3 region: CASSPQTSGGQGEQFF. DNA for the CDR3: TGTGCCAGCAGTCCTCAGACTAGCGGGGGGCAGGGTGAGCAGTTCTTC.

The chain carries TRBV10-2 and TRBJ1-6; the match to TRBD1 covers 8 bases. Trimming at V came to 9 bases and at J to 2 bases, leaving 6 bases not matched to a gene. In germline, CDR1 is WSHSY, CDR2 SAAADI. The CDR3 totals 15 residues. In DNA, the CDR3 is TGCGCCAGTACGGGACAGGCCGCCTATAATTCACCCCTCCACTTT. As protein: CASTGQAAYNSPLHF.

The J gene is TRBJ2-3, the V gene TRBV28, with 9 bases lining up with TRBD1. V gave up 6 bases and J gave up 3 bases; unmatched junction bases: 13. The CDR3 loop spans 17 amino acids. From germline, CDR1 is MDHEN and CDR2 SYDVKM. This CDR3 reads CASRSPAGTGTTDTQYF. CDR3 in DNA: TGTGCCAGCAGATCCCCCGCCGGGACAGGGACGACAGATACGCAGTATTTT.

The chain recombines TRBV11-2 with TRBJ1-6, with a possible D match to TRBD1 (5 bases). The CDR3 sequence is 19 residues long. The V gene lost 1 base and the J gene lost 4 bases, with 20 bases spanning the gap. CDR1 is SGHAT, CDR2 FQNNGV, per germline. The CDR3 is CASSLAMGTVDTYNSPLHF. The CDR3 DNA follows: TGTGCCAGCAGCTTAGCTATGGGAACGGTGGACACGTATAATTCACCCCTCCACTTT.

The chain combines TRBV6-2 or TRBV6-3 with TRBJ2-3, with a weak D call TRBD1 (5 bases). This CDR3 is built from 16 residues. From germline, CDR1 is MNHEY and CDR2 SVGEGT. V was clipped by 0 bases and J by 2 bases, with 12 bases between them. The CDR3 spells CASSYSVQDLTDTQYF. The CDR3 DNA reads TGTGCCAGCAGTTACTCTGTACAGGACCTCACAGATACGCAGTATTTT.

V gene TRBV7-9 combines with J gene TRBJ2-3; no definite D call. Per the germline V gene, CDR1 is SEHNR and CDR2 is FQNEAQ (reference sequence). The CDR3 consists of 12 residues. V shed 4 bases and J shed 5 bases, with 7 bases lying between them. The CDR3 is CASSYYGDTQYF. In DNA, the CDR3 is TGTGCCAGCAGCTACTACGGAGATACGCAGTATTTT. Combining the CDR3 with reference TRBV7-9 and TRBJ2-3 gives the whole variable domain DTGVSQNPRHKITKRGQNVTFRCDPISEHNRLYWYRQTLGQGPEFLTYFQNEAQLEKSRLLSDRFSAERPKGSFSTLEIQRTEQGDSAMYLCASSYYGDTQYFGPGTRLTVL.

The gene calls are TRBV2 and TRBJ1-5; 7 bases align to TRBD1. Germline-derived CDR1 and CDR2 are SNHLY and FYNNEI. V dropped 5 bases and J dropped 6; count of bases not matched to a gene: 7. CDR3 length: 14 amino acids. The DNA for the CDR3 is TGTGCCAGCAGTACAGGGGAATTGGGTCAGCCCCAGCATTTT. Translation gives CASSTGELGQPQHF.

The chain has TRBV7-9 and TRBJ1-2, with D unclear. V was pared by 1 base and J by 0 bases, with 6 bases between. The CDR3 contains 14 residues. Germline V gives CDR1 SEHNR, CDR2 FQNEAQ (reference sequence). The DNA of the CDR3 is TGTGCCAGCAGCTTAGTTTCAGCTAACTATGGCTACACCTTC. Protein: CASSLVSANYGYTF.

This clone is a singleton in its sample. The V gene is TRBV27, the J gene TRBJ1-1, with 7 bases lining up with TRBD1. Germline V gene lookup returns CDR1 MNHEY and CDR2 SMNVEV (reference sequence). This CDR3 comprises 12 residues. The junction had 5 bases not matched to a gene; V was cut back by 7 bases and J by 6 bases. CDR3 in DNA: TGTGCCAGCATCGACAGGGACTCTGAAGCTTTCTTT. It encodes CASIDRDSEAFF.

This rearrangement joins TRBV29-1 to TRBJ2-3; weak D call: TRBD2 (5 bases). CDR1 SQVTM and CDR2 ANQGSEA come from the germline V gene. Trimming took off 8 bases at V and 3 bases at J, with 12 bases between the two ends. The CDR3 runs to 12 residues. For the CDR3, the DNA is TGCAGCACAAACCGCGGGACAGATACGCAGTATTTT. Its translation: CSTNRGTDTQYF.

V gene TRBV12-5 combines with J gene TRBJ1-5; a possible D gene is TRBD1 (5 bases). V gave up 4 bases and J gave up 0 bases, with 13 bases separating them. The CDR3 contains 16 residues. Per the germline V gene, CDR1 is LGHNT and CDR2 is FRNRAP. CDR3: CASGWTSDLSNQPQHF. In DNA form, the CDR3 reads TGTGCTAGTGGTTGGACATCAGACCTTAGCAATCAGCCCCAGCATTTT.

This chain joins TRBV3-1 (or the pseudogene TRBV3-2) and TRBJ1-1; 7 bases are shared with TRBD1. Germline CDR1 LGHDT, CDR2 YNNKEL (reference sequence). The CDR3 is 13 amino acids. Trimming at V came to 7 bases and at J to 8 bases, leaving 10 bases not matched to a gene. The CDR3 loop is CASTRDRLNEAFF. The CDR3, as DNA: TGTGCCAGCACCCGGGACAGACTCAACGAAGCTTTCTTT.

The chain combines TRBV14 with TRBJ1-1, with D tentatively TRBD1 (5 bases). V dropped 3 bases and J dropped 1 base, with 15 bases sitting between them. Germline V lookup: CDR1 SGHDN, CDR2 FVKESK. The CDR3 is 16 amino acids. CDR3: CASSQRLGGRNTEAFF. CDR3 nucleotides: TGTGCCAGCAGCCAGAGACTGGGGGGGAGGAACACTGAAGCTTTCTTT.

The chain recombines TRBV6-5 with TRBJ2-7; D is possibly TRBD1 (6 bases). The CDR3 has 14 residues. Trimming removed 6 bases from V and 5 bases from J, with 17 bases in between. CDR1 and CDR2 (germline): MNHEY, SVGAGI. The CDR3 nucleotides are TGTGCCAGCAGCTCCCTTCCACAGGGACACGAGCAGTACTTC. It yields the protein CASSSLPQGHEQYF.

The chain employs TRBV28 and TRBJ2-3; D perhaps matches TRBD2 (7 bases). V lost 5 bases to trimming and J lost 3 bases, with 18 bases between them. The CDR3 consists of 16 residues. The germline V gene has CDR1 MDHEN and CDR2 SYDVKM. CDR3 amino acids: CASSTPRRGLTDTQYF. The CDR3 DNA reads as TGTGCCAGCAGTACGCCCCGGCGGGGGCTGACAGATACGCAGTATTTT. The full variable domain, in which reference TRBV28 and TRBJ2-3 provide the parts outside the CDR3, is DVKVTQSSRYLVKRTGEKVFLECVQDMDHENMFWYRQDPGLGLRLIYFSYDVKMKEKGDIPEGYSVSREKKERFSLILESASTNQTSMYLCASSTPRRGLTDTQYFGPGTRLTVL.

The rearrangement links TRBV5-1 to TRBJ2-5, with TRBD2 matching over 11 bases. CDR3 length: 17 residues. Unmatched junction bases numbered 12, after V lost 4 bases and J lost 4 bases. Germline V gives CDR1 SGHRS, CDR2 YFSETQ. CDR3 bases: TGCGCCAGCAGCCAAACCCTTGGACTAGCGGGCAGAGAGACCCAGTACTTC. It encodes CASSQTLGLAGRETQYF. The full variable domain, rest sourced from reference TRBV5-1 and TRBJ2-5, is KAGVTQTPRYLIKTRGQQVTLSCSPISGHRSVSWYQQTPGQGLQFLFEYFSETQRNKGNFPGRFSGRQFSNSRSEMNVSTLELGDSALYLCASSQTLGLAGRETQYFGPGTRLLVL.

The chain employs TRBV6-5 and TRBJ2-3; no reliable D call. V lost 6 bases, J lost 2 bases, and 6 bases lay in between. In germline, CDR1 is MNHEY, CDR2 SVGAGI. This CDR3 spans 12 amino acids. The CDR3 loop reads CASSEPTDTQYF. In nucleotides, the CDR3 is TGTGCCAGCAGCGAGCCCACAGATACGCAGTATTTT.

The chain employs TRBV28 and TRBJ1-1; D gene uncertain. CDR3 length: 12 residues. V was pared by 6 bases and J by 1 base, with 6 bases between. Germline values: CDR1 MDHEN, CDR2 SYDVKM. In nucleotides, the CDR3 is TGTGCCAGCAGCCCTTGGAACACTGAAGCTTTCTTT. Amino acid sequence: CASSPWNTEAFF.

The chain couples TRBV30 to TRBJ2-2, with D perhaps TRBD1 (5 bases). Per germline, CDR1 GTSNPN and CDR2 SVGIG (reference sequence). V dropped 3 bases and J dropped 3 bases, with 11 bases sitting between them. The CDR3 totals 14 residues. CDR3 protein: CAWRGPGYTGELFF. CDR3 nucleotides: TGTGCCTGGAGGGGGCCCGGGTACACCGGGGAGCTGTTTTTT.

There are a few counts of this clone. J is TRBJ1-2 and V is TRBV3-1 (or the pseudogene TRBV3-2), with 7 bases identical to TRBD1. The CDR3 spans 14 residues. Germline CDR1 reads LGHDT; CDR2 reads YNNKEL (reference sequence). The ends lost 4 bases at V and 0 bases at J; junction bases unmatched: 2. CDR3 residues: CASSRQGANYGYTF. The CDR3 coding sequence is TGTGCCAGCAGCCGCCAGGGGGCTAACTATGGCTACACCTTC.

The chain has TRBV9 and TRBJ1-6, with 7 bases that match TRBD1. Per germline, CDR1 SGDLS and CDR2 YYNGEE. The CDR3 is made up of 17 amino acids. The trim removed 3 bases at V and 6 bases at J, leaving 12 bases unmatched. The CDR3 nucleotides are TGTGCCAGCAGCGAAGGACAGGCCCGCGCTATTAATTCACCCCTCCACTTT. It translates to CASSEGQARAINSPLHF.

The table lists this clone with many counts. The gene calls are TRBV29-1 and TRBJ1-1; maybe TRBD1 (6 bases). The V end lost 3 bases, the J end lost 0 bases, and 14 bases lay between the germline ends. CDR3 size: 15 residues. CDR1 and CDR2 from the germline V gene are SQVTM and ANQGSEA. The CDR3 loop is CSVDLGRGMNTEAFF. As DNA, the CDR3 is TGCAGCGTTGATCTTGGCAGGGGTATGAACACTGAAGCTTTCTTT.

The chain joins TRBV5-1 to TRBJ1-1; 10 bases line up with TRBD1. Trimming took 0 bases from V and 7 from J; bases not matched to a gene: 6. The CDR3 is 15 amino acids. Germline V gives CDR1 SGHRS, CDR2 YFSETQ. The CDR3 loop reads CASSLGQGAWGEAFF. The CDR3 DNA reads TGCGCCAGCAGCTTGGGACAGGGGGCTTGGGGTGAAGCTTTCTTT.

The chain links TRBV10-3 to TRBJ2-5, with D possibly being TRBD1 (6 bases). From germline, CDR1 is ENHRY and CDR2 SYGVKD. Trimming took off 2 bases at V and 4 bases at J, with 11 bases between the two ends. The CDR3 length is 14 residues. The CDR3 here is CAISEATGSETQYF. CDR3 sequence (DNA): TGTGCCATCAGTGAGGCTACAGGGTCAGAGACCCAGTACTTC.

The CDR3 region has the DNA TGTGCCAGCAGTAACAGGAACTATAATTCACCCCTCCACTTT. The encoded protein is CASSNRNYNSPLHF. The chain recombines TRBV5-4 with TRBJ1-6, with D tentatively TRBD1 (5 bases). Germline CDR1 reads SGHNT; CDR2 reads YYREEE (reference sequence). The length of the CDR3 is 14 residues. The germline V and J ends were trimmed by 5 bases and 3 bases, with 9 bases remaining between them.